This TCR beta chain was captured in a study of OX40 agonist ivuxolimab in advanced cancers. Study context: Of the patients, three showed partial responses, one with hepatocellular carcinoma and two with cutaneous melanoma.

Data came from immunoSEQ multiplex PCR; TCRdb stores just in-frame clones and leaves some out. The sample shows fewer than 45,000 clones, around 89% of them seen only once. The CDR3 runs 12 residues. CDR1 GTSNPN and CDR2 SVGIG come from the germline V gene (reference sequence). The germline V and J ends were trimmed by 2 bases and 14 bases, with 13 bases remaining between them. The origin of this receptor is an adult with an advanced solid tumor such as melanoma, head and neck, liver or kidney cancer. The material sequenced was CD4+ or CD8+ T cells sorted from blood, taken in a trial of the OX40 agonist ivuxolimab. The chain combines TRBV30 with TRBJ1-6; D remains ambiguous. CDR3 protein: CAWSTTGGTLHF. The CDR3 coding sequence is TGTGCCTGGAGTACTACCGGTGGTACCCTCCACTTT.